Only one count was recorded for the clone carrying this T cell receptor beta chain. The germline V and J ends were trimmed by 6 bases and 2 bases, with 11 bases remaining between them. Germline-derived CDR1 and CDR2 are MGHDK and SYGVNS. The CDR3 totals 13 residues. This entry belongs to a study of shared T cell receptors in the human thymus. Profiled with immunoSEQ multiplex PCR; TCRdb holds only in-frame clones, not every one. The sample shows some 660,000 clones, more than 75% of them seen only once. These records were also assigned to another study, of human thymus T cells. That source notes: Having surgery to correct congenital heart defects, healthy Finnish infants acted as the donors. Corrective cardiac surgery supplied the resected thymus tissue. Related studies found that unrelated individuals share highly overlapping thymic repertoires.

J is TRBJ2-7 and V is TRBV25-1, with D possibly TRBD1 on 5 matching bases. Sequencing was carried out using thymocytes. This TCR was sampled from a boy less than two years old with a congenital heart defect. The CDR3 here is CASRDDSPYEQYF. The CDR3 DNA sequence: TGTGCCAGCAGAGACGACAGCCCCTACGAGCAGTACTTC.